A selection of T cell receptor beta chains follows, all from one sample in a study of T cell changes during pregnancy in multiple sclerosis. TCRdb keeps only in-frame clones here, not all; method: immunoSEQ multiplex PCR. The data show about 50,000 clones, with roughly 92% seen just once and roughly 0.36% held by the top ten. The sequencing used CD4+ T cells from peripheral blood mononuclear cells, collected before pregnancy. The receptors were sampled from a female donor with multiple sclerosis, enrolled in a pregnancy study. Both conserved end residues are part of each CDR3. The D gene is left open where the match is weak. Clone size is given for some rows only: seen once, a few or many times, or a class if the clone is expanded.

cdr3_nt | cdr3_aa | j_call | v_call | clone_size | d_call
TGCGCCAGCAGCCCGGGGACGAACACCGGGGAGCTGTTTTTT | CASSPGTNTGELFF | TRBJ2-2 | TRBV5-1 | few | NA
TGTGCCAGTAGTATAGGTAGACAGGGGATAGCCACTGAAGCTTTCTTT | CASSIGRQGIATEAFF | TRBJ1-1 | TRBV19 | NA | TRBD1
TGTGCTAGTGGCTTAACAGGGAACGGGCAAGATACGCAGTATTTT | CASGLTGNGQDTQYF | TRBJ2-3 | TRBV12-5 | few | NA
TGTGCCAGCAGCTTCCCTAGCCACGAGCAGTACTTC | CASSFPSHEQYF | TRBJ2-7 | TRBV5-6 | few | NA
TGTGCCAGCAGCTCCTGGACAGAAAGCACAGATACGCAGTATTTT | CASSSWTESTDTQYF | TRBJ2-3 | TRBV5-5 | NA | NA
TGTGCCAGCAGCCCCGGACAGGGAAACACCGGGGAGCTGTTTTTT | CASSPGQGNTGELFF | TRBJ2-2 | TRBV7-7 | NA | TRBD1
TGCGCCAGCAGGAGGGACTACGAGCAGTACTTC | CASRRDYEQYF | TRBJ2-7 | TRBV5-1 | once | NA
TGCGCCAGCAGCTATCGGACTAGCGGGAGCGCAGATACGCAGTATTTT | CASSYRTSGSADTQYF | TRBJ2-3 | TRBV5-1 | once | TRBD2
TGTGCCAGCTCCCCCCAGGGGCTAGATGCTTTCTTT | CASSPQGLDAFF | TRBJ1-1 | TRBV18 | few | NA
TGCGCCAGCAGCTTGGTTGGGGCCCGGGAGCTGTTTTTT | CASSLVGARELFF | TRBJ2-2 | TRBV5-1 | once | NA
TGCGCCAGCAGCCAAGATCCCAGGGTCCGAGATACGCAGTATTTT | CASSQDPRVRDTQYF | TRBJ2-3 | TRBV4-3 | NA | NA
TGTGCCAGCAGCCCCCATCCACGAGGAAGCTGGTTGGGCTACACCTTC | CASSPHPRGSWLGYTF | TRBJ1-2 | TRBV9 | once | NA
TGTGCCTGGAGTGAGACAGGGGGGCTGAAGACCCAGTACTTC | CAWSETGGLKTQYF | TRBJ2-5 | TRBV30 | NA | TRBD1
TGTGCCAGCAGCGGCCTGGGGACTAGCGGGAACACCGGGGAGCTGTTTTTT | CASSGLGTSGNTGELFF | TRBJ2-2 | TRBV5-6 | NA | TRBD2
TGTGCAAGTCTCGCCCCCCCGACCGGGACAGGGGGCGGCTACACCTTC | CASLAPPTGTGGGYTF | TRBJ1-2 | TRBV12-2 | NA | NA
TGTGCCAGTAGCCCAGGGACTTTGAACAGGGAAGCTTTCTTT | CASSPGTLNREAFF | TRBJ1-1 | TRBV19 | NA | NA
TGTGCCAGCAGCTTAGTGGTGACTAGCGGTACTGAGCAGTTCTTC | CASSLVVTSGTEQFF | TRBJ2-1 | TRBV11-2 | NA | TRBD2
TGCGCCAGCAGCTTGGGTGCAGGGATCAACACCGGGGAGCTGTTTTTT | CASSLGAGINTGELFF | TRBJ2-2 | TRBV5-1 | NA | NA
TGTGCCAGTAGTATAGCCTACCTCACCTACAATGAGCAGTTCTTC | CASSIAYLTYNEQFF | TRBJ2-1 | TRBV19 | NA | NA
TGTGCCAGCAGCTCCTGGACAGGGGTGTACAATGAGCAGTTCTTC | CASSSWTGVYNEQFF | TRBJ2-1 | TRBV5-5 | NA | TRBD1
TGCGCCAGCAGCCAAGATTCCCCACACGGGACTAGCGGGTTCTACGAGCAGTACTTC | CASSQDSPHGTSGFYEQYF | TRBJ2-7 | TRBV4-3 | NA | TRBD2
TGTGCCAGTAGTCTCCCTAGCCTTACATACAATGAGCAGTTCTTC | CASSLPSLTYNEQFF | TRBJ2-1 | TRBV19 | NA | NA
TGTGCTAGTGGTTCACTAGCGGGAGGTTACACCGGGGAGCTGTTTTTT | CASGSLAGGYTGELFF | TRBJ2-2 | TRBV12-5 | NA | TRBD2
TGCGCCAGCAGCTTGGCAGGGGGGCCGGCCACTGAAGCTTTCTTT | CASSLAGGPATEAFF | TRBJ1-1 | TRBV5-1 | NA | TRBD1
TGTGCCAGTAGGTCGTATGGCAGTGCGGTTACTAATGAAAAACTGTTTTTT | CASRSYGSAVTNEKLFF | TRBJ1-4 | TRBV19 | NA | NA
TGTGCCAGCAGTTTATTTCCAGGGGGGTATGGCTACACCTTC | CASSLFPGGYGYTF | TRBJ1-2 | TRBV28 | NA | TRBD1
TGTGCCTGGAACACCGGGACAGGACCGAACACTGAAGCTTTCTTT | CAWNTGTGPNTEAFF | TRBJ1-1 | TRBV30 | NA | TRBD1
TGTGCCAGCAGCCCTCTGAGCGGGTGGACTAGCGGGAATCTCCTCTACGAGCAGTACTTC | CASSPLSGWTSGNLLYEQYF | TRBJ2-7 | TRBV27 | NA | TRBD2
TGTGCCAGCGGGGGACTAGCGGGAGTAGAAGAGCAGTACTTC | CASGGLAGVEEQYF | TRBJ2-7 | TRBV6-1 | NA | TRBD2
TGTGCCAGCAGTCGGATCCGGGGACAGCCCCAGCATTTT | CASSRIRGQPQHF | TRBJ1-5 | TRBV27 | NA | NA
TGTGCCAGTAGTCTCGGACTAGCAGGGGAGCAGTACTTC | CASSLGLAGEQYF | TRBJ2-7 | TRBV19 | once | TRBD2
TGTGCCAGTAGTATCGGTCGGGAAACACGGCCTGAGCAGTTCTTC | CASSIGRETRPEQFF | TRBJ2-1 | TRBV19 | NA | NA
TGTGCCAGCAGTTACGCCCAGGGGCCCTATGGCTACACCTTC | CASSYAQGPYGYTF | TRBJ1-2 | TRBV6-5 | NA | NA
TGCGCCAGCAGTGAGGGACTAGCGGGGATTACCTACGAGCAGTACTTC | CASSEGLAGITYEQYF | TRBJ2-7 | TRBV10-1 | NA | TRBD2
TGCGCCAGCAGCCAAGAGAACTACAGGAATTACGAGCAGTACTTC | CASSQENYRNYEQYF | TRBJ2-7 | TRBV4-1 | NA | NA
TGCGCCAGCAGCACGGAGGCCAACACCGGGGAGCTGTTTTTT | CASSTEANTGELFF | TRBJ2-2 | TRBV5-1 | NA | NA
TGCAGCGTTGTCGATGGCGGCAAATACAATGAGCAGTTCTTC | CSVVDGGKYNEQFF | TRBJ2-1 | TRBV29-1 | NA | NA
TGTGCCAGCAGCTTGGTTGGTAGCGGGAGGGCCGGCGGGGAGCTGTTTTTT | CASSLVGSGRAGGELFF | TRBJ2-2 | TRBV5-5 | NA | TRBD2
TGCGCCAGCGGGTATCCCGGGACAGGGGGGACCCAGTACTTC | CASGYPGTGGTQYF | TRBJ2-5 | TRBV5-1 | NA | TRBD1
TGTGCCAGCACCCCCGGGACTAGCGGGACGAATGAGCAGTTCTTC | CASTPGTSGTNEQFF | TRBJ2-1 | TRBV5-6 | NA | TRBD2
TGTGCCAGCAGCTTCTCTGGACAGCAGGAAGGTATGGGCTACACCTTC | CASSFSGQQEGMGYTF | TRBJ1-2 | TRBV7-9 | NA | NA
TGTGCCTGGAGTGTACGAGGGGGTAGCTATGGCTACACCTTC | CAWSVRGGSYGYTF | TRBJ1-2 | TRBV30 | NA | NA
TGTGCCAGTGAACTCGTGGGACAGGGCTTAAGGACCCAGCATTTT | CASELVGQGLRTQHF | TRBJ1-5 | TRBV28 | NA | TRBD1
TGCGCCAGCAGCCGCCTCGGGGGACAGGGTTCGAACACTGAAGCTTTCTTT | CASSRLGGQGSNTEAFF | TRBJ1-1 | TRBV5-1 | NA | TRBD1
TGTGCCAGCAGTCCCCGGTGGGGGGAGGCTGGCTACACCTTC | CASSPRWGEAGYTF | TRBJ1-2 | TRBV27 | NA | NA
TGTGCCACTCAGACAGGGGTTTTTGAGCAGTTCTTC | CATQTGVFEQFF | TRBJ2-1 | TRBV10-3 | NA | TRBD1
TGTGCCAGCAGTGCCCGACTAGCGGGAACCTACAATGAGCAGTTCTTC | CASSARLAGTYNEQFF | TRBJ2-1 | TRBV6-4 | NA | TRBD2
TGCGCCAGCAGCTTGGGAACTAGCGGTGAGCAGTTCTTC | CASSLGTSGEQFF | TRBJ2-1 | TRBV5-1 | NA | TRBD2
TGTGCCAGCAGCCAAGTGGTGGGTAGCGGGACTAACAATGAGCAGTTCTTC | CASSQVVGSGTNNEQFF | TRBJ2-1 | TRBV4-2 | NA | TRBD2
TGTGCCAGCTCCCCGAGCGGGAGCGATACGCAGTATTTT | CASSPSGSDTQYF | TRBJ2-3 | TRBV18 | NA | TRBD2
TGTGCCAGCAGCGAGTCCTACGAGCAGTACTTC | CASSESYEQYF | TRBJ2-7 | TRBV21-1 | NA | NA
TGTGCCAGCAGCTGGGGGACAGGGGGCCTCAACGAGCAGTACTTC | CASSWGTGGLNEQYF | TRBJ2-7 | TRBV5-4 | NA | TRBD1
TGTGCCAGCAGCCCCTCGGGCCAGGGGGCGAGACTGGAGGGCTACACCTTC | CASSPSGQGARLEGYTF | TRBJ1-2 | TRBV9 | NA | TRBD1